This passage covers 27 T cell receptor beta chains from one sample sequenced in a study of blood T cell repertoires in COVID-19. Clones were sequenced by immunoSEQ multiplex PCR, and TCRdb holds only the in-frame ones, with some missing. The data hold about 220,000 clones, with around 84% observed a single time. The material sequenced was peripheral blood. Receptors were obtained from a man between 45 and 60 years old who had recovered from COVID-19.

The chain has TRBV19 and TRBJ2-1; TRBD2 might be the D (6 bases). Germline values: CDR1 LNHDA, CDR2 SQIVND (reference sequence). The CDR3 extends over 14 amino acids. The V end lost 4 bases, the J end lost 7 bases, and 14 bases lay between the germline ends. The CDR3 protein is CASSRRLERNEQFF. As DNA, the CDR3 is TGTGCCAGTAGTAGACGACTAGAGAGGAATGAGCAGTTCTTC.

The rearrangement links TRBV7-2 to TRBJ2-3; 7 nucleotides match TRBD2. CDR3 length: 16 amino acids. Germline lookup yields CDR1 SGHTA and CDR2 FQGNSA. With V trimmed by 0 bases and J by 2 bases, 5 bases remained unmatched. The CDR3, as DNA: TGTGCCAGCAGCTTAGCTACGGGAGGCCCCACAGATACGCAGTATTTT. This gives the protein CASSLATGGPTDTQYF.

The chain links TRBV5-4 to TRBJ2-1; 14 bases align to TRBD2. V lost 4 bases, J lost 2 bases, and 2 bases stayed unmatched. Germline lookup yields CDR1 SGHNT and CDR2 YYREEE (reference sequence). This CDR3 is built from 16 residues. The CDR3 DNA sequence: TGTGCCAGCAGCGGGGGACTAGCGGGAGCCTACAATGAGCAGTTCTTC. Encoded protein: CASSGGLAGAYNEQFF.

The gene calls are TRBV28 and TRBJ2-1; D call uncertain. Trimming took off 5 bases at V and 8 bases at J, with 22 bases between the two ends. The germline V gene encodes CDR1 MDHEN and CDR2 SYDVKM. The CDR3 runs to 16 residues. The CDR3 reads CASSPTIRKVSDEQFF. Here the CDR3 DNA reads TGTGCCAGCAGTCCCACTATAAGGAAAGTGTCCGATGAGCAGTTCTTC.

This clone was observed a single time. The chain is built from TRBV5-8 and TRBJ2-7; TRBD1 is a possible D gene (6 bases). The CDR3 is made up of 16 amino acids. The V and J ends lost 5 bases and 0 bases respectively, with 18 bases between them. Germline CDR1 is SGHTS and CDR2 is YDEGEE. The CDR3, as DNA: TGTGCCAGCAGAATATCCGGGACAACCAGCTCCTACGAGCAGTACTTC. This codes for CASRISGTTSSYEQYF.

The V call is TRBV10-2, the J call TRBJ2-3; TRBD2 agrees at 8 bases. The CDR3 is 14 amino acids. The V segment lost 6 bases and the J segment 4 bases; nucleotides outside the gene matches: 6. Germline V gene data show CDR1 as WSHSY and CDR2 as SAAADI. In DNA form, the CDR3 reads TGCGCCAGCAGACGAGCGGGAGCAGCAGATACGCAGTATTTT. This codes for CASRRAGAADTQYF.

This chain joins TRBV2 and TRBJ1-5, with 7 bases matching TRBD1. J was trimmed by 5 bases and V by 4 bases; bases with no gene match: 5. Germline V lookup: CDR1 SNHLY, CDR2 FYNNEI. CDR3 length: 14 amino acids. CDR3 DNA sequence: TGTGCCAGCAGTGGGGACAGTGTGTATCAGCCCCAGCATTTT. Translation gives CASSGDSVYQPQHF. The whole variable domain, filled in from reference TRBV2 and TRBJ1-5, reads EPEVTQTPSHQVTQMGQEVILRCVPISNHLYFYWYRQILGQKVEFLVSFYNNEISEKSEIFDDQFSVERPDGSNFTLKIRSTKLEDSAMYFCASSGDSVYQPQHFGDGTRLSIL.

The chain couples TRBV25-1 to TRBJ2-7; 9 positions match TRBD2. The CDR3 contains 13 residues. V lost 4 bases and J lost 3; bases outside the gene matches: 1. Germline loops: CDR1 MGHDK, CDR2 SYGVNS. CDR3 region: CASSGSGSYEQYF. The CDR3 DNA reads TGTGCCAGCAGTGGTAGCGGGAGCTACGAGCAGTACTTC.

In its sample, this clone was seen once. This chain links TRBV7-6 with TRBJ2-1, with D tentatively TRBD2 (5 bases). The CDR3 covers 16 residues. V lost 1 base to trimming and J lost 8 bases, with 18 bases between them. CDR1 SGHVS and CDR2 FNYEAQ come from the germline V gene. CDR3 in DNA: TGTGCCAGCAGCTTAGTGAGGGCTAGTCTTGCCCATGAGCAGTTCTTC. Translating it yields CASSLVRASLAHEQFF.

The genes are TRBV18 and TRBJ2-1; 8 bases match TRBD1. Losses at the gene ends were 2 bases for V and 6 bases for J; bases not matched to a gene: 6. Germline-derived CDR1 and CDR2 are KGHSH and LQKENI. CDR3 length: 15 residues. The CDR3 bases are TGTGCCAGCTCACCAGTCTCCCAGGGGGCCAATGAGCAGTTCTTC. Its translation is CASSPVSQGANEQFF.

This chain connects TRBV7-9 to TRBJ2-2, with a tentative D call TRBD1 (6 bases). V shed 5 bases and J shed 1 base, with 17 bases lying between them. The CDR3 has 17 residues. CDR1 SEHNR and CDR2 FQNEAQ come from the germline V gene (reference sequence). The CDR3 reads CASSPLTGTKNTGELFF. CDR3 DNA sequence: TGTGCCAGCAGCCCCCTTACCGGGACAAAGAACACCGGGGAGCTGTTTTTT.

V usage is TRBV5-1 and J usage is TRBJ1-1, with TRBD1 matching over 10 bases. Germline values: CDR1 SGHRS, CDR2 YFSETQ. The CDR3 consists of 14 residues. The trim removed 4 bases at V and 3 bases at J, leaving 3 bases unmatched. CDR3 bases: TGCGCCAGCAGCCCAGGACAGGGGGACACTGAAGCTTTCTTT. It encodes CASSPGQGDTEAFF. Variable domain in full (rest from reference TRBV5-1 and TRBJ1-1): KAGVTQTPRYLIKTRGQQVTLSCSPISGHRSVSWYQQTPGQGLQFLFEYFSETQRNKGNFPGRFSGRQFSNSRSEMNVSTLELGDSALYLCASSPGQGDTEAFFGQGTRLTVV.

This clone showed up just a few times. The chain links TRBV19 to TRBJ2-2; 12 nucleotides line up with TRBD1. Germline V gives CDR1 LNHDA, CDR2 SQIVND (reference sequence). After removal of 6 bases from V and 4 bases from J, the junction contained 9 bases not matched to a gene. The CDR3 extends over 17 amino acids. CDR3 sequence reads: CASSRKGTGGSTGELFF. The DNA for the CDR3 is TGTGCCAGTAGCCGTAAAGGGACAGGGGGCAGCACCGGGGAGCTGTTTTTT.

The gene calls are TRBV9 and TRBJ2-2; 13 bases fit TRBD2. J gave up 4 bases and V 1 base, and 1 base lay outside the gene matches. Germline values: CDR1 SGDLS, CDR2 YYNGEE. The CDR3 runs to 16 residues. CDR3 nucleotides: TGTGCCAGCAGCGTAAGGACTAGCGGGGGCACCGGGGAGCTGTTTTTT. Translated, it gives CASSVRTSGGTGELFF.

V gene TRBV2 combines with J gene TRBJ2-1; 10 bases are shared with TRBD2. The junction had 7 bases not matched to a gene; V was cut back by 5 bases and J by 9 bases. Germline V CDR1 and CDR2: SNHLY, FYNNEI. The CDR3 is 14 amino acids. The CDR3 protein is CASSSSGSFSEQFF. CDR3 nucleotides: TGTGCCAGCAGTTCTAGCGGGAGTTTTAGTGAGCAGTTCTTC.

The rearrangement links TRBV7-2 to TRBJ1-5; TRBD1 agrees at 10 bases. The CDR3 spans 15 residues. Germline CDR1 SGHTA, CDR2 FQGNSA. Unmatched junction bases numbered 3, after V lost 6 bases and J lost 1 base. This CDR3 is CASRRTGGSNQPQHF. The CDR3 DNA reads as TGTGCCAGCAGAAGGACAGGGGGGAGCAATCAGCCCCAGCATTTT.

The CDR3 loop is CAIAFRGSYEQYF. Here the CDR3 DNA reads TGTGCCATCGCCTTCAGGGGTTCCTACGAGCAGTACTTC. The V and J genes are TRBV10-3 and TRBJ2-7; D may be TRBD1 (6 bases). The CDR3 is made up of 13 amino acids. Looked up from germline, CDR1 is ENHRY and CDR2 is SYGVKD. V dropped 8 bases and J dropped 1 base, with 12 bases sitting between them.

The gene calls are TRBV6-5 and TRBJ1-1, with 11 bases matching TRBD1. Unmatched junction bases numbered 8, after V lost 6 bases and J lost 11 bases. CDR3 length: 13 amino acids. Per the germline V gene, CDR1 is MNHEY and CDR2 is SVGAGI. The DNA for the CDR3 is TGTGCCAGCAGCGGACAGGGGGCTCGGATCGCTTTCTTT. It encodes CASSGQGARIAFF.

The V and J genes are TRBV27 and TRBJ1-6, with D possibly being TRBD1 (6 bases). The CDR3 has 16 amino acids. CDR1 and CDR2 (germline): MNHEY, SMNVEV (reference sequence). V was trimmed by 3 bases and J by 7 bases, leaving 16 bases between them. The CDR3 DNA reads as TGTGCCAGCAGTTTCCGGGGGGAAGGGGGGAATTCACCCCTCCACTTT. This codes for CASSFRGEGGNSPLHF.

This chain links TRBV11-2 with TRBJ2-5; TRBD2 matches at 14 bases. Germline V gene lookup returns CDR1 SGHAT and CDR2 FQNNGV. CDR3 size: 18 residues. V was clipped by 5 bases and J by 2 bases; unmatched bases: 10. CDR3 sequence: CASSPGLAGVLKQETQYF. The CDR3 DNA sequence: TGTGCCAGCAGCCCGGGACTAGCGGGAGTCTTAAAGCAAGAGACCCAGTACTTC.

V usage is TRBV19 and J usage is TRBJ2-1; maybe TRBD2 (6 bases). CDR1 and CDR2 (germline): LNHDA, SQIVND (reference sequence). This CDR3 region has 15 residues. The germline V and J ends were trimmed by 7 bases and 8 bases, with 21 bases remaining between them. CDR3 in DNA: TGTGCCAGTACCTCCGGGACTCTTCCTTCAGATGAGCAGTTCTTC. This translates into CASTSGTLPSDEQFF.

The rearrangement links TRBV5-5 to TRBJ1-1; TRBD1 matches 9 bases. The CDR3 loop spans 16 amino acids. Germline values: CDR1 SGHKS, CDR2 YYEKEE (reference sequence). Germline trimming cut 4 bases from V and 1 base from J; bases unmatched to any gene: 8. This chain's CDR3 is CASSPGTGLWNTEAFF. The CDR3 DNA reads as TGTGCCAGCAGCCCCGGGACAGGGCTCTGGAACACTGAAGCTTTCTTT.

This clone was seen only once. The genes are TRBV5-5 and TRBJ2-1, with 9 bases matching TRBD2. The CDR3 covers 15 residues. Germline V gives CDR1 SGHKS, CDR2 YYEKEE (reference sequence). V lost 3 bases to trimming and J lost 5 bases; unmatched junction nucleotides: 6. The CDR3 DNA is TGTGCCAGCAGCTCCCCGAGACTAGCGGACAATGAGCAGTTCTTC. It codes for CASSSPRLADNEQFF.

This chain uses TRBV28 with TRBJ1-4, with D possibly matching TRBD1 (6 bases). Trimming stripped 7 bases from V and 4 bases from J, with 13 bases between. The CDR3 is 14 amino acids. The germline CDR1 and CDR2 sequences are MDHEN and SYDVKM. The DNA for the CDR3 is TGTGCCAGCAACCCGCAGGGGTTTAATGAAAAACTGTTTTTT. It specifies CASNPQGFNEKLFF.

This clone was counted a single time. The genes are TRBV6-6 and TRBJ2-4; TRBD1 aligns across 7 bases. J gave up 0 bases and V 6 bases, and 5 bases lay outside the gene matches. CDR3 length: 15 residues. The germline V gene has CDR1 MNHNY and CDR2 SVGAGI (reference sequence). CDR3 in amino acids: CASRWDSLAKNIQYF. CDR3 nucleotides: TGTGCCAGCAGATGGGACAGTCTAGCCAAAAACATTCAGTACTTC.

This chain links TRBV21-1 with TRBJ2-7; the D call of TRBD2 is as the table states it, not checked on the DNA. TRBV21-1 is a known pseudogene. The CDR3 is 18 amino acids. The CDR3 DNA sequence: TGTGCCAGCAGCAAAAGTCGGTTGCGGCTAGCGGGAGGCTACGAGCAGTACTTC. This gives the protein CASSKSRLRLAGGYEQYF.

CDR3 region: CASSDSRVSGANVLTF. The CDR3 DNA follows: TGTGCCAGCAGTGACTCGAGGGTTTCTGGGGCCAACGTCCTGACTTTC. V is TRBV6-4 and J is TRBJ2-6, with D perhaps matching TRBD2 (5 bases). The CDR3 covers 16 residues. Germline CDR1 reads MRHNA; CDR2 reads SNTAGT. V lost 0 bases and J lost 1, with 7 bases in between.